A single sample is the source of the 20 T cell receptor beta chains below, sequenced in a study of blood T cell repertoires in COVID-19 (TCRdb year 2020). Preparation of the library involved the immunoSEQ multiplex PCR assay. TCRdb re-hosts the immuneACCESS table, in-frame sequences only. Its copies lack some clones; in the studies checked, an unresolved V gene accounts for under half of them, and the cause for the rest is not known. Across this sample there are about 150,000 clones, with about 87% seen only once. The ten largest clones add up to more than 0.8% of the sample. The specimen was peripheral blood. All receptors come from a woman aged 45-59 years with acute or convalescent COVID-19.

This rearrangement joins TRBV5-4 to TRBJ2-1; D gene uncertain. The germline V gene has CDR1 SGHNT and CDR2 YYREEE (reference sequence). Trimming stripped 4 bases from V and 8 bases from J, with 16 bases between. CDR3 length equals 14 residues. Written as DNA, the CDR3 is TGTGCCAGCAGCGATCCGACACCGTTAGATGAGCAGTTCTTC. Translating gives CASSDPTPLDEQFF.

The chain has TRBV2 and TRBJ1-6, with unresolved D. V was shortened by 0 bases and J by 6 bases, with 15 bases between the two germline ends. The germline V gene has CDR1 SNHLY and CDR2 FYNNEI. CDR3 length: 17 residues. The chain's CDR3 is CASSEARLSGGNSPLHF. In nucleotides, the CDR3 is TGTGCCAGCAGTGAAGCACGGCTGTCGGGTGGTAATTCACCCCTCCACTTT.

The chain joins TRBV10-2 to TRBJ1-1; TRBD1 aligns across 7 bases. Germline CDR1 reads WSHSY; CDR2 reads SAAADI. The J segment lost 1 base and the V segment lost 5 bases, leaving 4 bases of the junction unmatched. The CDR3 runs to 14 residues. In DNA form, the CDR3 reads TGCGCCAGCAGTCGGCAGGGGGGGAACACTGAAGCTTTCTTT. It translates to CASSRQGGNTEAFF.

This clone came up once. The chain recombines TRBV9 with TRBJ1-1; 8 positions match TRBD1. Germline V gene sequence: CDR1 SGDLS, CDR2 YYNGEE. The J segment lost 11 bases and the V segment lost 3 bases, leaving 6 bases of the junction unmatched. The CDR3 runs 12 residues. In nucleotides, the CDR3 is TGTGCCAGCAGCGCGACAGGGGCGAGGGCTTTCTTT. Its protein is CASSATGARAFF.

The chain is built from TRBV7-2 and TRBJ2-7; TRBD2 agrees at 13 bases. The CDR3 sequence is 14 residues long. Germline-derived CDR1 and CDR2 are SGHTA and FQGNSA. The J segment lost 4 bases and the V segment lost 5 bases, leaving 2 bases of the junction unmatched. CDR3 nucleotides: TGTGCCAGCAGCAGGACTAGCGGGAGATACGAGCAGTACTTC. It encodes CASSRTSGRYEQYF.

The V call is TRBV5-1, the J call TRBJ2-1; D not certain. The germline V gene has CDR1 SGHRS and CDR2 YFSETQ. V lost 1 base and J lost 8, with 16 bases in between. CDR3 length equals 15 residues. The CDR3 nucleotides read TGCGCCAGCAGCTTGATAGACTCCTCCCGCGATGAGCAGTTCTTC. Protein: CASSLIDSSRDEQFF.

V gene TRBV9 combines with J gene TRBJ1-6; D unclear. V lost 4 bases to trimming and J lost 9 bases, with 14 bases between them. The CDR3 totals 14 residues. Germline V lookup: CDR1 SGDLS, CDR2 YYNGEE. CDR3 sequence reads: CASSPAAAASPLHF. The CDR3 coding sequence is TGTGCCAGCAGCCCCGCCGCCGCGGCTTCACCCCTCCACTTT.

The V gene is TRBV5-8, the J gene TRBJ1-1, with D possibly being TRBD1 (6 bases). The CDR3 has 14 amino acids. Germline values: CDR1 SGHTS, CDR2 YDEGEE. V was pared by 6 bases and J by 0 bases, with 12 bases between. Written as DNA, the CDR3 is TGTGCCAGCAAGCCAGGGGCCATGAACACTGAAGCTTTCTTT. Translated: CASKPGAMNTEAFF.

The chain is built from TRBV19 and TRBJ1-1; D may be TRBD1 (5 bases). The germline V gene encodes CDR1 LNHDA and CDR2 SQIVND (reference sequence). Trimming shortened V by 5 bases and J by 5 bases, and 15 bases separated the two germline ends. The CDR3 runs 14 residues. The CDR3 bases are TGTGCCAGTAGTCCTTTCGCAGGGCTTACTGAAGCTTTCTTT. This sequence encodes CASSPFAGLTEAFF.

CDR3 residues: CASSRISQGARTDTQYF. CDR3 bases: TGTGCCAGCAGTCGTATTTCGCAGGGGGCGCGGACAGATACGCAGTATTTT. V usage is TRBV11-3 and J usage is TRBJ2-3, with TRBD1 matching over 8 bases. The length of the CDR3 is 17 residues. Germline assignment: CDR1 SGHNT and CDR2 YENEEA. The V and J ends lost 6 bases and 3 bases, in that order; junction bases with no gene match: 14.

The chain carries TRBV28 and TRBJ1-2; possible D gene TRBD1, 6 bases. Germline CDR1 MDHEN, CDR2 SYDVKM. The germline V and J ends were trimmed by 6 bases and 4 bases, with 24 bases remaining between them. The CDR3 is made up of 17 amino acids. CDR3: CASSTPAGGLRSYGYTF. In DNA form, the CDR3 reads TGTGCCAGCAGCACACCAGCTGGGGGCCTAAGATCCTATGGCTACACCTTC.

CDR3 in DNA: TGTGCCATCAGTGACCCCATTAGGACTAGCGGGAGAGATAATGAGCAGTTCTTC. The encoded protein is CAISDPIRTSGRDNEQFF. The rearrangement uses TRBV10-3 and TRBJ2-1, with 13 bases matching TRBD2. In germline, CDR1 is ENHRY, CDR2 SYGVKD. Trimming at V came to 3 bases and at J to 7 bases, leaving 12 bases not matched to a gene. The CDR3 length is 18 residues.

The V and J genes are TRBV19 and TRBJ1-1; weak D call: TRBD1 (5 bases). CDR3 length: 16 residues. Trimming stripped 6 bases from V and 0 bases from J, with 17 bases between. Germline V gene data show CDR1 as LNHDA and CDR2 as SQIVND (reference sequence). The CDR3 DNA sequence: TGTGCCAGTAGCCCTCTTTCAGGGATACTGAACACTGAAGCTTTCTTT. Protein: CASSPLSGILNTEAFF.

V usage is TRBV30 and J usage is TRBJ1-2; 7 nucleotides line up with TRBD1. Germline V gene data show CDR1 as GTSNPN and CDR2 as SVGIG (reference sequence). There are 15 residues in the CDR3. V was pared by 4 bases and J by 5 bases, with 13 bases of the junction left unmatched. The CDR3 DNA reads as TGTGCCTGGATGACCCCCGGGACAGCGGAATATGGCTACACCTTC. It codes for CAWMTPGTAEYGYTF.

The CDR3 is CSVPTWGGQGANEQFF. CDR3 DNA sequence: TGCAGCGTTCCCACCTGGGGGGGACAGGGTGCAAATGAGCAGTTCTTC. This chain links TRBV29-1 with TRBJ2-1; 9 nucleotides match TRBD1. Trimming at V came to 5 bases and at J to 7 bases, leaving 15 bases not matched to a gene. The germline V gene has CDR1 SQVTM and CDR2 ANQGSEA. This CDR3 is 16 amino acids long.

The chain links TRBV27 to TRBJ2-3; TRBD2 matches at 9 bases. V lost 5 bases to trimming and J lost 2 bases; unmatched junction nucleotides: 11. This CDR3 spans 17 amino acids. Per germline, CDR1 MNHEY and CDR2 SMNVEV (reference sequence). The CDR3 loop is CASSLSPRGGTTDTQYF. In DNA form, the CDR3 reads TGTGCCAGCAGTCTCTCACCGCGGGGGGGAACCACAGATACGCAGTATTTT.

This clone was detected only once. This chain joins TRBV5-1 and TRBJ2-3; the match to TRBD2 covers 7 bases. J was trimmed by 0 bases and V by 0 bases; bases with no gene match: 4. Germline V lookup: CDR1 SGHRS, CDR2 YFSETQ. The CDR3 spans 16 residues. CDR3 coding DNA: TGCGCCAGCAGCTTGGCTGGCGGGGGAAGCACAGATACGCAGTATTTT. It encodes CASSLAGGGSTDTQYF.

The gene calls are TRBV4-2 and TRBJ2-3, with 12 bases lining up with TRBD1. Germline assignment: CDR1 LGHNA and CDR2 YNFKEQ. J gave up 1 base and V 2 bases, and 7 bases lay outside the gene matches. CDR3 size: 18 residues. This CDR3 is CASSQSIRDRGRTDTQYF. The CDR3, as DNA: TGTGCCAGCAGCCAATCAATCCGGGACAGGGGGCGCACAGATACGCAGTATTTT.

The CDR3 is CAIGTLGTNTEAFF. The CDR3 DNA reads as TGTGCCATCGGGACTTTGGGGACGAACACTGAAGCTTTCTTT. This chain uses TRBV10-3 with TRBJ1-1; TRBD1 might be the D (5 bases). This CDR3 has 14 amino acids. Trimming removed 8 bases from V and 1 base from J, with 14 bases in between. Germline CDR1 ENHRY, CDR2 SYGVKD.

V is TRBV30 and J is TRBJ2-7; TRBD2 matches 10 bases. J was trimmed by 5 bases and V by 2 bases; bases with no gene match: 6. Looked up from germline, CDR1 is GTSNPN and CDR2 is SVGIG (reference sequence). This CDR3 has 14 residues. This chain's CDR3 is CAWSFTSGDNEQYF. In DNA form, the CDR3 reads TGTGCCTGGAGTTTTACTAGCGGGGACAACGAGCAGTACTTC.